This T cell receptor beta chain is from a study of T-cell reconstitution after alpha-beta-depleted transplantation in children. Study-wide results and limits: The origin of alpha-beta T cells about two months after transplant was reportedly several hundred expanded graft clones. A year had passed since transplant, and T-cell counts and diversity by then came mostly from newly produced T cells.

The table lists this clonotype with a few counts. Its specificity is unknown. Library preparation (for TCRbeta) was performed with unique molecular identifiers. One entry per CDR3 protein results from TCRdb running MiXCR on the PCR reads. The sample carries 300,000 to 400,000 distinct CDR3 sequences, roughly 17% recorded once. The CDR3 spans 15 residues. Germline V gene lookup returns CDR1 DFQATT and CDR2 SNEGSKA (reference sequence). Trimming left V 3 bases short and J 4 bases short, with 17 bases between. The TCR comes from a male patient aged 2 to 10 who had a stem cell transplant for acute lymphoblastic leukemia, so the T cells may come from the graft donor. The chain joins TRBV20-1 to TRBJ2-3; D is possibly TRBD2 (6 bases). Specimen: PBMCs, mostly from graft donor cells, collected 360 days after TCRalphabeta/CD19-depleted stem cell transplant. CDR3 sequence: CSASSASEVPDTQYF. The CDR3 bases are TGCAGTGCTAGTTCGGCTAGCGAGGTCCCAGATACGCAGTATTTT.